The 10 T cell receptor beta chains below all came from one sample that was sequenced in a study of blood T cell repertoires in COVID-19. Some clones are missing from TCRdb's copy, which holds only in-frame ones; the method was immunoSEQ multiplex PCR. The sample yields roughly 190,000 clones, approximately 82% seen once. Sequencing was done on a sample of peripheral blood. These TCRs come from a man between 45 and 60 years old with active or convalescent COVID-19.

Notes on this clone: Other DNA sequences in this specimen translate into the identical CDR3. This chain joins TRBV9 and TRBJ2-5; D possibly corresponds to TRBD2 (5 bases). V was trimmed by 2 bases and J by 2 bases, leaving 7 bases between them. Germline V CDR1 and CDR2: SGDLS, YYNGEE. CDR3 length equals 13 residues. CDR3 DNA: TGTGCCAGCAGCGTCAGCGGTCAAGAGACCCAGTACTTC. Protein product: CASSVSGQETQYF.

This clone has more than one count but fewer than ten. The CDR3: CASSSLKPDRNQPQHF. The CDR3 DNA follows: TGTGCCAGCAGTTCCCTAAAACCGGACAGGAATCAGCCCCAGCATTTT. The gene calls are TRBV27 and TRBJ1-5; 7 bases are a match to TRBD1. The V gene end was trimmed by 4 bases and the J gene end by 4 bases; junction bases not matched to a gene: 10. This CDR3 contains 16 residues. Per germline, CDR1 MNHEY and CDR2 SMNVEV (reference sequence).

The CDR3 DNA sequence: TGCGCCAGCAGCCAAGACCACAGGGGCTACGAGCAGTACTTC. Its translation: CASSQDHRGYEQYF. The chain is built from TRBV4-1 and TRBJ2-7, with 7 bases fitting TRBD1. Germline V gene data show CDR1 as MGHRA and CDR2 as YSYEKL. The CDR3 consists of 14 residues. V shed 0 bases, J shed 3 bases, and the junction held 2 bases outside the gene matches.

The chain uses TRBV6-5 and TRBJ2-7; TRBD1 matches at 7 bases. The CDR3 is made up of 16 amino acids. The J segment lost 2 bases and the V segment lost 0 bases, leaving 7 bases of the junction unmatched. Looked up from germline, CDR1 is MNHEY and CDR2 is SVGAGI. CDR3 region: CASSYSMRGQPYEQYF. DNA of the CDR3: TGTGCCAGCAGTTACTCGATGAGGGGGCAACCCTACGAGCAGTACTTC.

This CDR3 reads CASSSKWTGQTQYNEQFF. CDR3 sequence (DNA): TGTGCCAGCAGTTCAAAATGGACAGGGCAAACCCAGTACAATGAGCAGTTCTTC. This chain connects TRBV27 to TRBJ2-1; 8 bases match TRBD1. The CDR3 is 18 amino acids. In germline, CDR1 is MNHEY, CDR2 SMNVEV (reference sequence). Trimming cost V 4 bases and J 4 bases; bases outside gene matches: 15.

The rearrangement uses TRBV4-1 and TRBJ2-1, with TRBD2 matching over 8 bases. CDR1 is MGHRA and CDR2 is YSYEKL in the germline V gene. The CDR3 is made up of 17 amino acids. V shed 0 bases, J shed 2 bases, and the junction held 6 bases outside the gene matches. DNA for the CDR3: TGCGCCAGCAGCCAAGAAGAAGGACTAGCCGCCTACAATGAGCAGTTCTTC. Amino acids: CASSQEEGLAAYNEQFF.

The chain employs TRBV6-6 and TRBJ1-2; D remains ambiguous. V gave up 0 bases and J gave up 4 bases, with 15 bases separating them. The germline CDR1 and CDR2 sequences are MNHNY and SVGAGI (reference sequence). CDR3 length: 16 amino acids. CDR3 in DNA: TGTGCCAGCAGTTACTCTCGAATATCCAGAATCTATGGCTACACCTTC. It codes for CASSYSRISRIYGYTF.

The chain joins TRBV7-2 to TRBJ1-5, with 7 bases aligning to TRBD1. In germline, CDR1 is SGHTA, CDR2 FQGNSA. The CDR3 covers 15 residues. The trim removed 1 base at V and 5 bases at J, leaving 5 bases unmatched. The CDR3 DNA sequence: TGTGCCAGCAGCTTAGAGACAGGGATGGATCAGCCCCAGCATTTT. It is translated as CASSLETGMDQPQHF.

The chain combines TRBV13 with TRBJ1-2; D possibly corresponds to TRBD1 (6 bases). The germline CDR1 and CDR2 sequences are PRHDT and FYEKMQ (reference sequence). V lost 1 base and J 8 bases, leaving 8 bases between the germline ends. The CDR3 is made up of 12 amino acids. CDR3 residues: CASSLVGAGYTF. CDR3 in DNA: TGTGCCAGCAGCTTAGTGGGGGCCGGCTACACCTTC.

The chain carries TRBV5-4 and TRBJ1-5, with unresolved D. The germline gives CDR1 SGHNT, CDR2 YYREEE (reference sequence). This CDR3 spans 12 amino acids. Trimming removed 3 bases from V and 4 bases from J, with 5 bases in between. CDR3 nucleotide sequence: TGTGCCAGCAGCTCCCAGAATCAGCCCCAGCATTTT. Translated: CASSSQNQPQHF. The complete variable domain, with remaining parts taken from reference TRBV5-4 and TRBJ1-5, reads ETGVTQSPTHLIKTRGQQVTLRCSSQSGHNTVSWYQQALGQGPQFIFQYYREEENGRGNFPPRFSGLQFPNYSSELNVNALELDDSALYLCASSSQNQPQHFGDGTRLSIL.